Listed here is a single T cell receptor (beta chain). This specimen comes from a study of blood T cell repertoires in COVID-19. The CDR3 has 16 residues. The V end lost 5 bases, the J end lost 4 bases, and 18 bases lay between the germline ends. Germline values: CDR1 LNHNV, CDR2 YYDKDF (reference sequence). The repertoire was sequenced with immunoSEQ multiplex PCR; TCRdb's copy has only in-frame clones and lacks some. The table shows some 240,000 clones, with about 86% occurring only once. V and J are TRBV15 and TRBJ1-5; D perhaps matches TRBD1 (6 bases). The sample taken for sequencing was PBMCs or T cells enriched from blood (not recorded which). The clonotype originates from a man younger than 45 with acute COVID-19. DNA of the CDR3: TGTGCCACCAGCGCGGGGGCGGGGCCCGCTAATCAGCCCCAGCATTTT. It translates to CATSAGAGPANQPQHF.